Listed here are 23 T cell receptor beta chains from one sample, sequenced in a study of post-analysis software for immune sequencing data. Unique molecular identifiers were carried by the TCR beta cDNA libraries. TCRdb re-derived calls from the PCR reads in MiXCR, one entry per CDR3 protein. The data show around 160,000 distinct CDR3 sequences, around 36% seen once. Sample: blood, taken after autologous hematopoietic stem cell transplantation. The receptors here all came from a girl between 10 and 17 years old with multiple sclerosis.

This chain joins TRBV10-3 and TRBJ2-2, with TRBD2 identical over 12 bases. Trimming cost V 2 bases and J 7 bases; bases outside gene matches: 2. The CDR3 totals 15 residues. Germline assignment: CDR1 ENHRY and CDR2 SYGVKD. The chain's CDR3 is CAISEELAGGGELFF. The CDR3 DNA reads as TGTGCCATCAGTGAGGAACTAGCGGGAGGCGGGGAGCTGTTTTTT.

This clonotype has more than one count but fewer than ten. The chain couples TRBV30 to TRBJ2-5; tentative D call: TRBD2 (5 bases). The germline V gene encodes CDR1 GTSNPN and CDR2 SVGIG (reference sequence). The CDR3 is 13 amino acids. V was shortened by 3 bases and J by 3 bases, with 11 bases between the two germline ends. CDR3 sequence (DNA): TGTGCCTGGAGAGGATTCGGGAAAGAGACCCAGTACTTC. Its translation is CAWRGFGKETQYF.

This clonotype was observed a few times. The rearrangement uses TRBV24-1 and TRBJ1-2; D unresolved. The CDR3 extends over 11 amino acids. In germline, CDR1 is KGHDR, CDR2 SFDVKD. With 5 bases removed from V and 4 bases from J, the gap between germline ends came to 4 bases. Here the CDR3 DNA reads TGTGCCACCAGTGGGAGCTATGGCTACACCTTC. It encodes CATSGSYGYTF.

For this clonotype: Just one base apart from a much larger clone, this may be a read error. The chain links TRBV7-2 to TRBJ2-7, with 8 bases fitting TRBD2. J lost 9 bases, V lost 3 bases, and 7 bases had no gene match. The length of the CDR3 is 13 residues. The germline gives CDR1 SGHTA, CDR2 FQGNSA. Here the CDR3 reads CASSLCNSGVQYF. The DNA for the CDR3 is TGTGCCAGCAGCTTGTGTAATAGCGGGGTGCAGTACTTC.

This clonotype was observed many times. This chain joins TRBV4-1 and TRBJ1-5, with 8 bases matching TRBD1. The V gene's germline CDR1 is MGHRA and CDR2 YSYEKL. Germline trimming cut 5 bases from V and 3 bases from J; bases unmatched to any gene: 6. This CDR3 comprises 15 residues. The CDR3 protein is CASSSGTGDNQPQHF. For the CDR3, the DNA is TGCGCCAGCAGCTCCGGGACAGGCGACAATCAGCCCCAGCATTTT.

The chain links TRBV3-1 to TRBJ2-4; TRBD2 might be the D (6 bases). The end of the DNA is better explained by TRBJ2-7, so the J call may be wrong. This CDR3 comprises 15 residues. Looked up from germline, CDR1 is LGHDT and CDR2 is YNNKEL (reference sequence). The CDR3 is CASSPRRDPGAEQYF. The CDR3 nucleotides are TGTGCCAGCAGCCCTCGGAGGGACCCTGGGGCCGAGCAGTACTTC.

This clonotype was recorded a few times. The J gene is TRBJ2-2, the V gene TRBV29-1; TRBD1 agrees at 7 bases. The ends lost 5 bases at V and 6 bases at J; junction bases unmatched: 6. The germline CDR1 and CDR2 sequences are SQVTM and ANQGSEA. The CDR3 contains 13 residues. The CDR3 sequence is CSVTLTGAGELFF. The CDR3 DNA reads as TGCAGCGTTACCCTTACAGGGGCCGGGGAGCTGTTTTTT.

This clonotype occurred a few times. The chain recombines TRBV6-2 or TRBV6-3 with TRBJ2-7; TRBD1 might be the D (6 bases). CDR1 MNHEY and CDR2 SVGEGT come from the germline V gene. The CDR3 loop spans 17 amino acids. Trimming removed 0 bases at V and 0 bases at J, with 15 bases between. The CDR3 loop reads CASSYSGQTTLSYEQYF. In DNA, the CDR3 is TGTGCCAGCAGTTACTCTGGACAGACGACCCTCTCCTACGAGCAGTACTTC.

This chain connects TRBV27 to TRBJ2-1, with 12 bases fitting TRBD2. From germline, CDR1 is MNHEY and CDR2 SMNVEV (reference sequence). The junction had 6 bases not matched to a gene; V was cut back by 7 bases and J by 8 bases. This CDR3 comprises 14 residues. CDR3: CASTLTSGRHEQFF. CDR3 DNA sequence: TGTGCCAGCACACTGACTAGCGGGAGACATGAGCAGTTCTTC.

This chain uses TRBV15 with TRBJ2-2; maybe TRBD2 (6 bases). The CDR3 is made up of 17 amino acids. Germline loops: CDR1 LNHNV, CDR2 YYDKDF (reference sequence). The ends were cut back, 0 bases at V and 7 bases at J, with 18 bases in the middle. The CDR3 loop is CATSRDYPGVGGGELFF. The CDR3, as DNA: TGTGCCACCAGCAGAGATTATCCGGGAGTCGGGGGCGGGGAGCTGTTTTTT.

This chain joins TRBV9 and TRBJ2-5; the match to TRBD2 covers 8 bases. This CDR3 comprises 15 residues. Germline CDR1 reads SGDLS; CDR2 reads YYNGEE. Trimming took 0 bases from V and 11 from J; bases not matched to a gene: 12. The CDR3 DNA reads TGTGCCAGCAGCGTAGTTAGCGGGAAAGACAATGAGCAGTACTTC. Translation: CASSVVSGKDNEQYF.

This clonotype appeared a few times. Here the CDR3 reads CASSPGVQGIQETQYF. DNA for the CDR3: TGCGCCAGCAGCCCTGGGGTCCAAGGCATTCAAGAGACCCAGTACTTC. The chain recombines TRBV5-1 with TRBJ2-5, with unresolved D. Trimming took off 4 bases at V and 2 bases at J, with 18 bases between the two ends. The CDR3 is 16 amino acids. CDR1 and CDR2 from the germline V gene are SGHRS and YFSETQ.

The V and J genes are TRBV7-2 and TRBJ1-5, with D maybe TRBD1 (5 bases). V was cut by 2 bases and J by 7 bases, with 9 bases left in between. The CDR3 is 13 residues long. The germline V gene has CDR1 SGHTA and CDR2 FQGNSA. This CDR3 reads CASSLSRGQPQHF. The CDR3 coding sequence is TGTGCCAGCAGCTTAAGTCGGGGCCAGCCCCAGCATTTT.

This chain joins TRBV6-5 and TRBJ2-4; D remains ambiguous. The J call may not be correct, given that the DNA end is closer to TRBJ2-7. The CDR3 covers 13 residues. CDR1 is MNHEY and CDR2 is SVGAGI in the germline V gene. CDR3 sequence reads: CASSYSGFYEQYF. The CDR3 coding sequence is TGTGCCAGCAGTTACTCGGGATTCTACGAGCAGTACTTC.

As regards this clonotype: This may be a read error: a much more frequent sequence differs by one nucleotide. V is TRBV7-6 and J is TRBJ2-1, with unresolved D. Germline assignment: CDR1 SGHVS and CDR2 FNYEAQ. The CDR3 extends over 14 amino acids. Between the trimmed V and J ends, which lost 1 base and 9 bases, there was a span of 13 bases. DNA for the CDR3: TGTGCCAGCAGCTTAGAGAGAGATAACAGTGAGCAGTTCTTC. Translating gives CASSLERDNSEQFF.

The chain combines TRBV12-3 or TRBV12-4 with TRBJ2-3; unclear D gene. V shed 3 bases and J shed 6 bases, with 13 bases lying between them. CDR3 length: 14 amino acids. CDR3 region: CASSLDHSEDTQYF. CDR3 nucleotide sequence: TGTGCCAGCAGTTTGGACCACAGCGAGGATACGCAGTATTTT.

This clonotype was found many times. This rearrangement joins TRBV7-6 to TRBJ2-1; possibly TRBD2 for D (6 bases). CDR1 SGHVS and CDR2 FNYEAQ come from the germline V gene. The CDR3 extends over 11 amino acids. V lost 4 bases to trimming and J lost 9 bases, with 7 bases between them. CDR3 amino acids: CASSSTSEQFF. CDR3 DNA sequence: TGTGCCAGCAGCTCGACTAGTGAGCAGTTCTTC.

This clonotype was detected a few times. The chain combines TRBV7-4 with TRBJ2-3; D might be TRBD1 (6 bases). V lost 2 bases, J lost 6 bases, and 12 bases lay in between. Per germline, CDR1 SGHVT and CDR2 SQSDAQ. The CDR3 consists of 14 residues. CDR3 DNA sequence: TGTGCCAGCAGCTTATCCCCAGGGGAGGATACGCAGTATTTT. Translation: CASSLSPGEDTQYF.

V usage is TRBV20-1 and J usage is TRBJ2-1, with 10 bases fitting TRBD2. Trimming at V came to 3 bases and at J to 8 bases, leaving 7 bases not matched to a gene. Looked up from germline, CDR1 is DFQATT and CDR2 is SNEGSKA (reference sequence). The CDR3 length is 14 residues. This CDR3 reads CSASPSGRGHEQFF. Here the CDR3 DNA reads TGCAGTGCTAGTCCTAGCGGGAGAGGGCATGAGCAGTTCTTC.

The rearrangement uses TRBV2 and TRBJ1-2; D is perhaps TRBD1 (5 bases). Germline V lookup: CDR1 SNHLY, CDR2 FYNNEI. The CDR3 length is 14 residues. The V and J ends lost 1 base and 4 bases respectively, with 10 bases between them. As DNA, the CDR3 is TGTGCCAGCAGTGAAGTAGTGACAGCCTATGGCTACACCTTC. Translation: CASSEVVTAYGYTF.

This clonotype has just a few counts. The chain has TRBV9 and TRBJ2-3; TRBD1 agrees at 8 bases. V trimming: 4 bases; J trimming: 2 bases; junction bases outside the gene matches: 3. Germline assignment: CDR1 SGDLS and CDR2 YYNGEE. The CDR3 has 14 residues. CDR3: CASSPTGATDTQYF. The CDR3 coding sequence is TGTGCCAGCAGCCCGACAGGGGCCACAGATACGCAGTATTTT.

This clonotype showed up just a few times. The rearrangement uses TRBV9 and TRBJ2-1, with 8 bases aligning to TRBD1. Losses at the gene ends were 0 bases for V and 4 bases for J; bases not matched to a gene: 3. This CDR3 is 15 amino acids long. Germline-derived CDR1 and CDR2 are SGDLS and YYNGEE. In DNA, the CDR3 is TGTGCCAGCAGCGTAGGGACAGGGCAGTACAATGAGCAGTTCTTC. It is translated as CASSVGTGQYNEQFF.

This chain's CDR3 is CASSEQGTEAFF. CDR3 DNA sequence: TGTGCCAGCAGTGAACAAGGGACTGAAGCTTTCTTT. V gene TRBV2 combines with J gene TRBJ1-1; D unclear. Germline V gives CDR1 SNHLY, CDR2 FYNNEI. CDR3 size: 12 residues. Trimming stripped 2 bases from V and 5 bases from J, with 6 bases between.